This TCR beta chain stems from a study of human T cells and chemical hapten exposure. In the study overall: Minor volume differences among pooled libraries chiefly drove per-sample TCR yield variation. The study, taken as a whole, reports: The formation of large CDR3 similarity clusters by expanded TCRs significantly exceeded that of controls. Since the donors had alopecia, their immune response may not be the same as that of healthy people.

Documented time point: patch test 2, 6 weeks after DPC sensitization. The treatment was: therapeutic diphenylcyclopropenone sensitization with weekly scalp DPC. A few counts support this clonotype. Its antigen is unknown. MiXCR, run by TCRdb on the RACE reads, gives a single entry per CDR3 protein. Of some 100,000 distinct CDR3 sequences in the sample, about a tenth were seen once. Unmatched junction bases numbered 11, after V lost 3 bases and J lost 4 bases. CDR1 and CDR2 (germline): SGHAT, FQNNGV. The CDR3 has 16 amino acids. The chain links TRBV11-2 to TRBJ2-5, with 7 bases aligning to TRBD2. This receptor was taken from a middle-aged woman with alopecia areata. Some clones in this sample may be carry-over from other donors' samples. The source was whole blood, collected in connection with sensitization to the hapten diphenylcyclopropenone (DPC). The CDR3 loop is CASSFSPSGAAETQYF. In DNA, the CDR3 is TGTGCCAGCAGCTTTTCCCCGAGCGGGGCCGCAGAGACCCAGTACTTC. Full variable domain (outside the CDR3, taken from reference TRBV11-2 and TRBJ2-5): EAGVAQSPRYKIIEKRQSVAFWCNPISGHATLYWYQQILGQGPKLLIQFQNNGVVDDSQLPKDRFSAERLKGVDSTLKIQPAKLEDSAVYLCASSFSPSGAAETQYFGPGTRLLVL.